A selection of T cell receptor beta chains follows, all from one sample in a study of cytomegalovirus exposure and HLA in healthy donors. The protocol was immunoSEQ multiplex PCR, while the TCRdb copy is restricted to in-frame clones and leaves out a portion. The sample has 250,000 to 350,000 clones, roughly 87% seen once. Input material: PBMCs. These TCRs come from a woman aged 25 to 39 in good health and CMV-seropositive. The conserved cysteine and the conserved F or W are not part of the CDR3 here. The order of the fields is V gene, J gene, CDR3 protein.

TRBV4-3	TRBJ2-7	ASSQGTTDEQY
TRBV6-1	TRBJ2-7	ASYTNSASYEQY
TRBV9	TRBJ2-2	ASSESGPVNTGELF
TRBV7-6	TRBJ2-1	ASSLDGYNEQF
TRBV4-1	TRBJ2-5	ASSSGGPRETQY
TRBV15	TRBJ2-3	ATGTTSTDTQY
TRBV19	TRBJ1-2	ASSMIRGNYGYT
TRBV5-1	TRBJ2-1	ASTPSSGSYNEQF
TRBV25-1	TRBJ2-7	ASSEWGSGSYEQY
TRBV27	TRBJ2-5	ASSYTGTKETQY
TRBV9	TRBJ1-4	ASSVDPGATNEKLF
TRBV28	TRBJ1-4	ASSFGIREKLF
TRBV5-8	TRBJ2-1	ASSSGSEVDEQF
TRBV28	TRBJ1-2	ASSPPTGYGYT
TRBV29-1	TRBJ2-1	SARENPRGEQF
TRBV28	TRBJ2-7	ASSHPQGVEQY
TRBV30	TRBJ2-7	AWTRTSGYYEQY
TRBV6-1	TRBJ2-5	ASPPDQIQETQY
TRBV7-2	TRBJ2-1	ASSLGRPWGAYNEQF
TRBV4-3	TRBJ2-4	ASSQDPDMGNIQY
TRBV11-2	TRBJ2-7	ASSLFIAARSYEQY
TRBV5-4	TRBJ2-1	ASRRAAGTGVGEQF
TRBV7-6	TRBJ2-1	ASSSGLGGYNEQF
TRBV7-3	TRBJ1-1	ASSFQGGTEAF
TRBV5-1	TRBJ1-2	ASSFGNRGPLYGYT
TRBV5-6	TRBJ2-7	ASRPSGGPHYEQY
TRBV7-9	TRBJ2-2	ASRQVLREDTGELF
TRBV10-3	TRBJ2-1	AIMAGVGNEQF
TRBV28	TRBJ2-7	ASSLVGSPGQGAYEQY
TRBV2	TRBJ2-5	ASSDPAGGGNFETQY
TRBV9	TRBJ1-4	ASSFGQEGEKLF
TRBV19	TRBJ2-7	ASSIAGSPYEQY
TRBV5-4	TRBJ1-1	ASRRDRGDNTEAF
TRBV27	TRBJ1-5	ASSPSGNQPQH
TRBV29-1	TRBJ2-7	SVESAGGSEQY
TRBV7-6	TRBJ2-1	ASSPLAGSISEQF
TRBV5-1	TRBJ2-7	ASSLVRPGFPRDEQY
TRBV27	TRBJ1-1	ASSLQGTIKYHTEAF
TRBV27	TRBJ2-7	ASSFRSERSYEQY
TRBV19	TRBJ2-7	ASSPGQYGEQY
TRBV28	TRBJ1-2	ASKRRSYGYT
TRBV7-3	TRBJ2-2	ASSLGTGTGNTGELF
TRBV15	TRBJ2-4	ATSRGGNIQY
TRBV27	TRBJ2-7	ASSPPSYEQY
TRBV2	TRBJ2-7	ASSEGSSASYEQY
TRBV11-2	TRBJ2-2	ATRSSGSTSAGELF
TRBV5-4	TRBJ2-5	ASSLNRGRETQY
TRBV9	TRBJ2-1	ASSIRPNEQF
TRBV28	TRBJ2-7	ASSRAEGRKDEQY
TRBV5-1	TRBJ1-6	ASTWGFGGREGDSPLH
TRBV4-3	TRBJ1-2	ASSQESGGGSRDGYT
TRBV9	TRBJ2-3	ASSVVGTRADTQY